One and the same sample provided the 32 T cell receptor beta chains below, sequenced in a study of control samples from healthy donors and cancer patients. Clones were read by immunoSEQ multiplex PCR, and TCRdb kept only the in-frame ones, dropping some. The sample includes roughly 170,000 clones, over 80% of them seen just once. Material for sequencing was blood. The receptors here all came from a man between 18 and 29 years old in good health.

V and J are TRBV5-6 and TRBJ2-1; D may match TRBD1 or TRBD2 (6 bases each). The germline gives CDR1 SGHDT, CDR2 YYEEEE. The CDR3 length is 16 residues. Trimming took off 1 base at V and 5 bases at J, with 16 bases between the two ends. CDR3 sequence: CASSLRRGQVDNEQFF. DNA for the CDR3: TGTGCCAGCAGCTTGAGACGGGGGCAGGTAGACAATGAGCAGTTCTTC.

The chain couples TRBV3-1 (or the pseudogene TRBV3-2) to TRBJ2-3, with D possibly matching TRBD2 (5 bases). CDR1 LGHDT and CDR2 YNNKEL come from the germline V gene (reference sequence). This CDR3 has 14 residues. V was trimmed by 7 bases and J by 2 bases, leaving 13 bases between them. CDR3 sequence reads: CASNLGGSTDTQYF. For the CDR3, the DNA is TGTGCCAGCAATTTGGGCGGGTCCACAGATACGCAGTATTTT.

This chain connects TRBV2 to TRBJ1-5, with TRBD1 matching 8 bases. Germline-derived CDR1 and CDR2 are SNHLY and FYNNEI. Trimming at V came to 4 bases and at J to 8 bases, leaving 7 bases not matched to a gene. The CDR3 covers 14 residues. In DNA form, the CDR3 reads TGTGCCAGCAGTGGGGGCAGGGGGCGGGAGCCCCAGCATTTT. This sequence encodes CASSGGRGREPQHF.

The chain combines TRBV2 with TRBJ1-5; perhaps TRBD1 as D (5 bases). Trimming removed 8 bases from V and 1 base from J, with 12 bases in between. CDR3 length: 14 amino acids. CDR1 is SNHLY, CDR2 FYNNEI, per germline. CDR3 sequence (DNA): TGTGCCAGCGGTCGGACATTAAGCAATCAGCCCCAGCATTTT. Translating it yields CASGRTLSNQPQHF.

This clone was seen only once. The same CDR3 also results from other DNA sequences found in this sample. The chain combines TRBV2 with TRBJ2-2, with 8 bases lining up with TRBD1. J was trimmed by 8 bases and V by 11 bases; bases with no gene match: 10. The CDR3 is 13 amino acids. CDR1 is SNHLY and CDR2 is FYNNEI in the germline V gene. The CDR3 bases are TGTGCCTGTAATGGACAGGGAACAGGGGAGCTGTTTTTT. It translates to CACNGQGTGELFF.

The chain employs TRBV30 and TRBJ2-3, with unresolved D. The CDR3 is 14 amino acids. V lost 5 bases to trimming and J lost 0 bases, with 12 bases between them. Germline V gives CDR1 GTSNPN, CDR2 SVGIG (reference sequence). The CDR3 bases are TGTGCCTGGGCTAAAGTCCTGAGCACAGATACGCAGTATTTT. Amino acid sequence: CAWAKVLSTDTQYF.

The gene calls are TRBV7-2 and TRBJ1-5, with 8 bases identical to TRBD1. Germline V CDR1 and CDR2: SGHTA, FQGNSA. CDR3 length: 18 amino acids. Trimming took 1 base from V and 0 from J; bases not matched to a gene: 8. In nucleotides, the CDR3 is TGTGCCAGCAGCTTAGTCTGGACAGGGATGGGTAGCAATCAGCCCCAGCATTTT. It specifies CASSLVWTGMGSNQPQHF. The entire variable domain, with the rest obtained from reference TRBV7-2 and TRBJ1-5, is as follows: GAGVSQSPSNKVTEKGKDVELRCDPISGHTALYWYRQSLGQGLEFLIYFQGNSAPDKSGLPSDRFSAERTGGSVSTLTIQRTQQEDSAVYLCASSLVWTGMGSNQPQHFGDGTRLSIL.

V is TRBV21-1 and J is TRBJ2-3; TRBD1 reflects the table's D call only, with no check against the DNA. TRBV21-1 is classified as a pseudogene. This CDR3 spans 20 amino acids. The CDR3 DNA reads TGTGCCAGCAGCGACCCCGGGACAGGGGGCTGGAGAGACAACACAGATACGCAGTATTTT. This gives the protein CASSDPGTGGWRDNTDTQYF.

The chain joins TRBV9 to TRBJ1-2, with 9 positions matching TRBD1. V dropped 5 bases and J dropped 5; count of bases not matched to a gene: 7. The CDR3 is 14 amino acids. Germline V gives CDR1 SGDLS, CDR2 YYNGEE. CDR3 sequence: CASRSDRGRYGYTF. CDR3 DNA: TGTGCCAGCAGATCCGACAGGGGGAGATATGGCTACACCTTC.

The chain's CDR3 is CASSAARDTYGYTF. CDR3 nucleotides: TGTGCCAGCAGCGCAGCCCGGGACACTTATGGCTACACCTTC. The chain employs TRBV9 and TRBJ1-2; perhaps TRBD1 as D (6 bases). Trimming took 3 bases from V and 5 from J, leaving 14 bases between them. The CDR3 consists of 14 residues. The V gene's germline CDR1 is SGDLS and CDR2 YYNGEE.

V usage is TRBV4-1 and J usage is TRBJ2-5; 9 bases are shared with TRBD1. V was clipped by 1 base and J by 5 bases; unmatched bases: 5. The germline V gene has CDR1 MGHRA and CDR2 YSYEKL. The CDR3 length is 15 residues. The CDR3 sequence is CASSQATGGVETQYF. The CDR3 coding sequence is TGCGCCAGCAGCCAAGCGACAGGGGGTGTGGAGACCCAGTACTTC.

The chain uses TRBV29-1 and TRBJ1-2; D ambiguous. The CDR3 covers 11 residues. The V gene's germline CDR1 is SQVTM and CDR2 ANQGSEA. As DNA, the CDR3 is TGCAGTACAGTTGAGAACTATGGCTACACCTTC. Residues: CSTVENYGYTF.

CDR3: CASSAFPSNTGELFF. CDR3 nucleotide sequence: TGTGCCAGTTCCGCTTTTCCCTCGAACACCGGGGAGCTGTTTTTT. The chain uses TRBV19 and TRBJ2-2, with unresolved D. Between the trimmed V and J ends, which lost 8 bases and 0 bases, there was a span of 13 bases. In germline, CDR1 is LNHDA, CDR2 SQIVND (reference sequence). The CDR3 consists of 15 residues.

The genes are TRBV5-1 and TRBJ1-2, with D unresolved. V was pared by 1 base and J by 3 bases, with 10 bases between. The length of the CDR3 is 14 residues. In germline, CDR1 is SGHRS, CDR2 YFSETQ. CDR3 nucleotide sequence: TGCGCCAGCAGCTTGAACAGACCGGACTATGGCTACACCTTC. Protein: CASSLNRPDYGYTF. Full variable domain (remainder filled in from reference TRBV5-1 and TRBJ1-2): KAGVTQTPRYLIKTRGQQVTLSCSPISGHRSVSWYQQTPGQGLQFLFEYFSETQRNKGNFPGRFSGRQFSNSRSEMNVSTLELGDSALYLCASSLNRPDYGYTFGSGTRLTVV.

The V gene is TRBV15, the J gene TRBJ2-1; D tentatively reads TRBD1 or TRBD2 (6 bases each). Trimming removed 1 base at V and 8 bases at J, with 12 bases between. Germline V lookup: CDR1 LNHNV, CDR2 YYDKDF (reference sequence). The CDR3 runs to 14 residues. Here the CDR3 reads CATSRGGGSDEQFF. CDR3 nucleotides: TGTGCCACCAGCAGAGGAGGGGGGAGCGATGAGCAGTTCTTC.

The V call is TRBV5-1, the J call TRBJ1-4; D is undetermined. V lost 1 base to trimming and J lost 7 bases, with 20 bases between them. Germline values: CDR1 SGHRS, CDR2 YFSETQ. The CDR3 covers 17 residues. CDR3 nucleotides: TGCGCCAGCAGCTTGCAAGCCTCAGGTGACGTAGGTGAAAAACTGTTTTTT. Translated: CASSLQASGDVGEKLFF.

This chain joins TRBV2 and TRBJ2-4; TRBD1 agrees at 8 bases. The CDR3 length is 14 residues. Germline CDR1 SNHLY, CDR2 FYNNEI. With V trimmed by 3 bases and J by 6 bases, 4 bases remained unmatched. The CDR3 DNA reads TGTGCCAGCAGTGAGTCAGGGGGCCCAAACATTCAGTACTTC. It encodes CASSESGGPNIQYF.

This clone was counted once. The rearrangement joins TRBV12-3 or TRBV12-4 to TRBJ2-2; D is possibly TRBD1 (7 bases). The V and J ends lost 4 bases and 16 bases respectively, with 19 bases between them. This CDR3 spans 13 amino acids. CDR3 in DNA: TGTGCCAGCAGTTCGCGGGACAGAACCTATCCGTTTTTT. Its protein product is CASSSRDRTYPFF.

This chain joins TRBV28 and TRBJ1-4; unclear D gene. Germline assignment: CDR1 MDHEN and CDR2 SYDVKM. The CDR3 is 17 amino acids. Between the trimmed V and J ends, which lost 1 base and 5 bases, there was a span of 17 bases. The CDR3 region has the DNA TGTGCCAGCAGTTTATTTAATCTACCCGGCCGGAATGAAAAACTGTTTTTT. It encodes CASSLFNLPGRNEKLFF.

The chain couples TRBV5-1 to TRBJ2-1; the D is unclear. Germline-derived CDR1 and CDR2 are SGHRS and YFSETQ. The CDR3 length is 14 residues. With 0 bases removed from V and 6 bases from J, the gap between germline ends came to 10 bases. CDR3: CASSLEEMGNEQFF. CDR3 coding DNA: TGCGCCAGCAGCTTGGAAGAGATGGGCAATGAGCAGTTCTTC.

This clone was detected once. The rearrangement uses TRBV12-5 and TRBJ1-1; no firm D call. Germline CDR1 and CDR2: LGHNT and FRNRAP. V was clipped by 2 bases and J by 1 base, with 5 bases between them. The CDR3 covers 13 residues. CDR3 sequence (DNA): TGTGCTAGTGGTTTGTCGGGGAACACTGAAGCTTTCTTT. Translated: CASGLSGNTEAFF.

This clone came up many times. The chain employs TRBV5-5 and TRBJ2-7, with D possibly being TRBD1 or TRBD2 (5 bases each). The ends were cut back, 4 bases at V and 3 bases at J, with 14 bases in the middle. CDR3 length: 14 amino acids. CDR1 is SGHKS, CDR2 YYEKEE, per germline (reference sequence). CDR3 amino acids: CASSRRGADYEQYF. CDR3 nucleotides: TGTGCCAGCAGCAGGAGAGGGGCGGACTACGAGCAGTACTTC. Together with reference TRBV5-5 and TRBJ2-7, the CDR3 gives the full variable domain: DAGVTQSPTHLIKTRGQQVTLRCSPISGHKSVSWYQQVLGQGPQFIFQYYEKEERGRGNFPDRFSARQFPNYSSELNVNALLLGDSALYLCASSRRGADYEQYFGPGTRLTVT.

In DNA, the CDR3 is TGTGCCAGCCGAAGACTAGCGAGCACAGATACGCAGTATTTT. Translation: CASRRLASTDTQYF. This chain connects TRBV6-5 to TRBJ2-3; 8 bases line up with TRBD2. From germline, CDR1 is MNHEY and CDR2 SVGAGI. After removal of 8 bases from V and 0 bases from J, the junction contained 4 bases not matched to a gene. This CDR3 spans 14 amino acids.

The CDR3 loop reads CASGTGGNQPQHF. The CDR3 DNA is TGTGCCAGTGGGACAGGGGGCAATCAGCCCCAGCATTTT. The J gene is TRBJ1-5, the V gene TRBV6-4, with 10 bases fitting TRBD1. CDR3 size: 13 residues. Per germline, CDR1 MRHNA and CDR2 SNTAGT. The ends lost 9 bases at V and 2 bases at J; junction bases unmatched: 1.

The chain carries TRBV12-3 or TRBV12-4 and TRBJ1-4, with D perhaps matching TRBD1 (5 bases). This CDR3 comprises 13 residues. Trimming shortened V by 5 bases and J by 11 bases, and 15 bases separated the two germline ends. DNA for the CDR3: TGTGCCAGCAGTCCCTCTCAGGGCCGTAAACTGTTTTTT. It is translated as CASSPSQGRKLFF.

The chain has TRBV3-1 (or the pseudogene TRBV3-2) and TRBJ1-5, with 12 nucleotides matching TRBD1. V was pared by 0 bases and J by 7 bases, with 4 bases of the junction left unmatched. The length of the CDR3 is 16 residues. Germline CDR1 reads LGHDT; CDR2 reads YNNKEL (reference sequence). CDR3 residues: CASSQEGTGGRQPQHF. The CDR3 nucleotides are TGTGCCAGCAGCCAAGAGGGGACAGGGGGCAGGCAGCCCCAGCATTTT.

This clone was picked up a small number of times. Within the sample, other DNA sequences also encode this same CDR3. The chain joins TRBV12-3 or TRBV12-4 to TRBJ2-2; D ambiguous. CDR3 length equals 11 residues. With 6 bases removed from V and 3 bases from J, the gap between germline ends came to 2 bases. CDR3 coding DNA: TGTGCCAGCAGATACACCGGGGAGCTGTTTTTT. It specifies CASRYTGELFF.

The rearrangement links TRBV5-4 to TRBJ1-3; possibly TRBD1 for D (5 bases). CDR3 length equals 15 residues. Trimming shortened V by 0 bases and J by 0 bases, and 7 bases separated the two germline ends. CDR1 SGHNT and CDR2 YYREEE come from the germline V gene (reference sequence). This CDR3 reads CASSLGGSSGNTIYF. CDR3 in DNA: TGTGCCAGCAGCTTGGGGGGGAGCTCTGGAAACACCATATATTTT.

The chain combines TRBV28 with TRBJ1-5; D may be TRBD1 (5 bases). The CDR3 runs 16 residues. V gave up 0 bases and J gave up 3 bases, with 12 bases separating them. CDR1 and CDR2 from the germline V gene are MDHEN and SYDVKM. CDR3: CASSLWEGMDNQPQHF. DNA for the CDR3: TGTGCCAGCAGTTTATGGGAGGGGATGGACAATCAGCCCCAGCATTTT.

This chain joins TRBV19 and TRBJ1-5, with 9 bases identical to TRBD1. Trimming cost V 3 bases and J 0 bases; bases outside gene matches: 6. In germline, CDR1 is LNHDA, CDR2 SQIVND (reference sequence). The CDR3 is 17 residues long. The CDR3 DNA reads as TGTGCCAGTAGTATGCCGGGACAGGGAGATAGCAATCAGCCCCAGCATTTT. It yields the protein CASSMPGQGDSNQPQHF.

The rearrangement links TRBV5-4 to TRBJ2-2, with unresolved D. This CDR3 comprises 16 residues. The germline V gene encodes CDR1 SGHNT and CDR2 YYREEE (reference sequence). V lost 4 bases and J 1 base, leaving 14 bases between the germline ends. The CDR3 DNA reads TGTGCCAGCAGCCTGCGACTGGAACAGAACACCGGGGAGCTGTTTTTT. Translated: CASSLRLEQNTGELFF.

The chain combines TRBV2 with TRBJ2-7; perhaps TRBD2 as D (5 bases). Germline assignment: CDR1 SNHLY and CDR2 FYNNEI. The CDR3 has 14 residues. V gave up 7 bases and J gave up 2 bases, with 15 bases separating them. The CDR3 spells CASKGTSGTYEQYF. CDR3 nucleotide sequence: TGTGCCAGCAAGGGTACGAGCGGTACCTACGAGCAGTACTTC.